Below are 2 T cell receptor delta chains sequenced from a single sample in a study of γδ T cells in repeated Plasmodium falciparum infection. TCRdb made new clone calls on the multiplex PCR reads using CATT. The sample consists of tens of thousands of delta-chain clones, around 1.7% of them appearing once. Gammadelta T cells were flow-sorted from PBMC into Vgamma9/Vdelta2+ and Vdelta2-negative populations for bulk analysis. The sequencing sample was made of gamma-delta T cells from blood. Receptors were obtained from a pool of human donors (malaria-infected and uninfected, not separated).

Concerning this clone itself: For this DNA, TCRdb reports the protein of a much larger clone, which diverges at residue 14, most likely from a read error; the protein presented here is translated directly from the DNA. The V and J genes are TRDV1 and TRDJ1, with D perhaps matching TRDD2 (6 bases). The J gene is absent in TCRdb and was assigned here via DNA matching to germline. V shed 1 base and J shed 9 bases, with 24 bases lying between them. Germline CDR1 TSWWSYY, CDR2 QGS. This CDR3 is built from 17 residues. The CDR3, as DNA: TGTGCTCTTGGGGAACCCTTATCTTCCTGGGCAGGACGTGAACTCATCTTT. Amino acid sequence: CALGEPLSSWAGRELIF.

In the case of this clone: A read error is likely here: a far larger clone is one base away. The sample has other DNA sequences that encode this CDR3 too. This chain links TRDV1 with TRDJ1; 12 nucleotides agree with TRDD3. The J gene was missing in TCRdb and was found by matching the end of the DNA to germline. The CDR3 extends over 23 amino acids. The germline V gene encodes CDR1 TSWWSYY and CDR2 QGS. The CDR3 loop is CALGAPPTGILGDTNLCTDKLIF. DNA for the CDR3: TGCGCTCTTGGGGCACCTCCTACGGGCATACTGGGGGATACCAATCTTTGCACCGATAAACTCATCTTT.